This T cell receptor beta chain is drawn from a study of T cell changes during pregnancy in multiple sclerosis. The V end lost 3 bases, the J end lost 2 bases, and 11 bases lay between the germline ends. Germline V CDR1 and CDR2: MDHEN, SYDVKM. This CDR3 contains 15 residues. Clones were sequenced by immunoSEQ multiplex PCR, and TCRdb holds only the in-frame ones, with some missing. The sample includes 85,000 to 130,000 clones, 75% to 95% seen only once; the top ten take roughly 1.6%. The sample consisted of peripheral blood, taken before pregnancy. This clonotype was obtained from a female donor with multiple sclerosis, enrolled in a pregnancy study. The chain uses TRBV28 and TRBJ1-5, with a weak D call TRBD1 (6 bases). The CDR3 spells CASSFRGGGNQPQHF. As DNA, the CDR3 is TGTGCCAGCAGTTTCAGGGGAGGGGGCAATCAGCCCCAGCATTTT.